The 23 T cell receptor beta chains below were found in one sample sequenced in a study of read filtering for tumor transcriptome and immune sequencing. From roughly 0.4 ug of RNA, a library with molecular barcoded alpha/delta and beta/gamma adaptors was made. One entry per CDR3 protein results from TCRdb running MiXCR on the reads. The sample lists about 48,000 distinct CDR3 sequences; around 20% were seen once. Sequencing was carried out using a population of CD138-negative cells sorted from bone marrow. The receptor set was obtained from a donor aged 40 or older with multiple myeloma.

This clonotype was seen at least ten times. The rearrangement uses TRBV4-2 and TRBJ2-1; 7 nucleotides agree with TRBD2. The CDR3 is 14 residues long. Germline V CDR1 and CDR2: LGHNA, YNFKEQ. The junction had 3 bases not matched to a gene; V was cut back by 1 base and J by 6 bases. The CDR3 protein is CASSQGLAFNEQFF. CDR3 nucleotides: TGTGCCAGCAGCCAAGGACTAGCTTTCAATGAGCAGTTCTTC.

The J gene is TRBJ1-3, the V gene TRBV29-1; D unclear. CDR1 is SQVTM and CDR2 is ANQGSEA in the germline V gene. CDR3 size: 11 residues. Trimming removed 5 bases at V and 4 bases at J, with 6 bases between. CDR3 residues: CSVSTGNTIYF. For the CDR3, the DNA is TGCAGCGTTAGTACGGGAAACACCATATATTTT.

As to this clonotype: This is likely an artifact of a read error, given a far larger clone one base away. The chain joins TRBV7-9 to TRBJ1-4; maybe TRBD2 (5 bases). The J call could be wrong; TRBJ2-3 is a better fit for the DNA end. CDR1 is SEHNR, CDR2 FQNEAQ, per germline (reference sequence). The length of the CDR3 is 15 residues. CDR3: CASSSHTTRTDTQYF. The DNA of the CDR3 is TGTGCCAGCAGCTCCCACACCACTAGGACAGATACGCAGTATTTT.

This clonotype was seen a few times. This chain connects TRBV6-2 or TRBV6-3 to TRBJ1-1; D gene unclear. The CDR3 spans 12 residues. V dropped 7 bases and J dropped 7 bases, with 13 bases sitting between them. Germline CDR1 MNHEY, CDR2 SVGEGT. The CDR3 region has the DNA TGTGCCAGCATATCAGGCGACCTTGAAGCTTTCTTT. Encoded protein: CASISGDLEAFF.

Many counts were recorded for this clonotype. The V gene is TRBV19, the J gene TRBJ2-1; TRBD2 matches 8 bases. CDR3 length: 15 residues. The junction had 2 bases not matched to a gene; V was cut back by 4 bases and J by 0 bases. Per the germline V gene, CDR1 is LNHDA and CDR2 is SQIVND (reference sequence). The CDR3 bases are TGTGCCAGTAGTAACGGACTAGCCTCCTACAATGAGCAGTTCTTC. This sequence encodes CASSNGLASYNEQFF.

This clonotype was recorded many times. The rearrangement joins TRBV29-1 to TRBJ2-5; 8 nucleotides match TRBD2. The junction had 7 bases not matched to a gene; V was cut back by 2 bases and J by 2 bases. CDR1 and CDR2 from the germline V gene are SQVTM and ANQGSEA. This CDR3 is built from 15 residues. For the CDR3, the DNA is TGCAGCGTTGAACGGGGGGGCCGGCTACAAGAGACCCAGTACTTC. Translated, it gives CSVERGGRLQETQYF.

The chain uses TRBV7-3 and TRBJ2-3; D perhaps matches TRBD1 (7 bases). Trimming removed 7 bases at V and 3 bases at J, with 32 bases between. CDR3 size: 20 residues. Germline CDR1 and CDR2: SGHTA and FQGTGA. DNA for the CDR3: TGTGCCAGCACCCACCCGAATCGGCCAGGGGGAGGTGGGGGAACAGATACGCAGTATTTT. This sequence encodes CASTHPNRPGGGGGTDTQYF. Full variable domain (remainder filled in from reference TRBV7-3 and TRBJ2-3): GAGVSQTPSNKVTEKGKYVELRCDPISGHTALYWYRQSLGQGPEFLIYFQGTGAADDSGLPNDRFFAVRPEGSVSTLKIQRTERGDSAVYLCASTHPNRPGGGGGTDTQYFGPGTRLTVL.

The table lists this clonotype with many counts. The CDR3, as DNA: TGTGCCAGCAGCTCGGGGACAGGGAAGCCCCAGCATTTT. Protein product: CASSSGTGKPQHF. The chain uses TRBV7-9 and TRBJ1-5, with TRBD1 identical over 9 bases. Germline lookup yields CDR1 SEHNR and CDR2 FQNEAQ (reference sequence). Trimming cost V 4 bases and J 8 bases; bases outside gene matches: 3. The CDR3 is 13 residues long.

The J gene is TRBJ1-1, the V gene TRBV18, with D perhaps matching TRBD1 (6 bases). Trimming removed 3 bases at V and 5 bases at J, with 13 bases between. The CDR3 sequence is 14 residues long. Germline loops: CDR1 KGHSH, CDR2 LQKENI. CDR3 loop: CASSPTGSGTEAFF. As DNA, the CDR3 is TGTGCCAGCTCACCTACAGGGTCAGGGACTGAAGCTTTCTTT.

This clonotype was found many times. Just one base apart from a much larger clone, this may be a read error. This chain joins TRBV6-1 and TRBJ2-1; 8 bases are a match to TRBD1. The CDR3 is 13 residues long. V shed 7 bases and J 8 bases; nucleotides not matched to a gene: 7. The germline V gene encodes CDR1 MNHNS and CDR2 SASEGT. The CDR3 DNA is TGTGCCAGCATCCGTGGACAGGGCGATGAGCAGTTCTTC. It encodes CASIRGQGDEQFF.

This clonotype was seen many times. The DNA of the CDR3 is TGCAGTGCTAGTCCCGGGACAGGGGGCCTCCAAGAGACCCAGTACTTC. It is translated as CSASPGTGGLQETQYF. The V call is TRBV20-1, the J call TRBJ2-5; TRBD1 aligns across 12 bases. Germline lookup yields CDR1 DFQATT and CDR2 SNEGSKA (reference sequence). V shed 3 bases, J shed 1 base, and the junction held 6 bases outside the gene matches. The CDR3 is 16 amino acids.

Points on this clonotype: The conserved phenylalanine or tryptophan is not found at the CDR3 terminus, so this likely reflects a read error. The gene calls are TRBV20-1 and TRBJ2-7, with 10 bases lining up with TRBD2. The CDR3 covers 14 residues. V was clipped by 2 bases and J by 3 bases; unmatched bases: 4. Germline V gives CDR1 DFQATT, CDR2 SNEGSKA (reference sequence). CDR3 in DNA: TGCAGTGCTAGACTAGCGGGAGACAGCTACGAGCAGTACTCC. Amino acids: CSARLAGDSYEQYS.

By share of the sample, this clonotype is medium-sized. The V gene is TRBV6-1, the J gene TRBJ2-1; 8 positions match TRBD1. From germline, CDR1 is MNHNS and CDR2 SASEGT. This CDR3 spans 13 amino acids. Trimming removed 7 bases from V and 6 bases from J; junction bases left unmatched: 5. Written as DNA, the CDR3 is TGTGCCAGCATCCGTGGACAGGGCAATGAGCAGTTCTTC. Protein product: CASIRGQGNEQFF.

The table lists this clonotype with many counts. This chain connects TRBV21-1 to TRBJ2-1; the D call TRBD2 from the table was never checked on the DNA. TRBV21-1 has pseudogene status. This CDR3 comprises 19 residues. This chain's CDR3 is CASSHPSGDSEASYNEQFF. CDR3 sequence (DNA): TGTGCCAGCAGCCACCCCTCTGGGGACTCCGAAGCTTCTTACAATGAGCAGTTCTTC.

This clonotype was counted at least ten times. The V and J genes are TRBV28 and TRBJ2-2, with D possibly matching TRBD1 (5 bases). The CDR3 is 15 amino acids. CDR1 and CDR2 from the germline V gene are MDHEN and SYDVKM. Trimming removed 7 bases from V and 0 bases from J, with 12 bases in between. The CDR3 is CASTSRTPNTGELFF. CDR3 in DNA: TGTGCCAGCACCAGCCGGACACCGAACACCGGGGAGCTGTTTTTT. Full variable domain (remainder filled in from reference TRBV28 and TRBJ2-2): DVKVTQSSRYLVKRTGEKVFLECVQDMDHENMFWYRQDPGLGLRLIYFSYDVKMKEKGDIPEGYSVSREKKERFSLILESASTNQTSMYLCASTSRTPNTGELFFGEGSRLTVL.

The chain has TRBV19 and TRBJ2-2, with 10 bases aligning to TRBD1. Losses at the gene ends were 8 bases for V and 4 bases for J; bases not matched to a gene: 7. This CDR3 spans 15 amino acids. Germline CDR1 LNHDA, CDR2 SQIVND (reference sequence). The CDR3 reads CASGRTGGSTGELFF. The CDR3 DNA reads TGTGCCAGTGGCCGGACAGGGGGTTCCACCGGGGAGCTGTTTTTT. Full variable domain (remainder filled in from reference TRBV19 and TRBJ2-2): DGGITQSPKYLFRKEGQNVTLSCEQNLNHDAMYWYRQDPGQGLRLIYYSQIVNDFQKGDIAEGYSVSREKKESFPLTVTSAQKNPTAFYLCASGRTGGSTGELFFGEGSRLTVL.

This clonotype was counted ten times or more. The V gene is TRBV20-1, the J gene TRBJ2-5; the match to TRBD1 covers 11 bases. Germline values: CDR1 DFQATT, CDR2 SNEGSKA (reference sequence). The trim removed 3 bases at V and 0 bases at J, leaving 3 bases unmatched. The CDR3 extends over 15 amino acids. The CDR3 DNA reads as TGCAGTGCTAGTCGGGACAGGGGGAACCAAGAGACCCAGTACTTC. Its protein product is CSASRDRGNQETQYF.

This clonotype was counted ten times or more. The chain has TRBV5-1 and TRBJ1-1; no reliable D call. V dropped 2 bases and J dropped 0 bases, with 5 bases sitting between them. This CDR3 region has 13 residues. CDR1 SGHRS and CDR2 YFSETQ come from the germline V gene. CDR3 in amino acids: CASSFLMNTEAFF. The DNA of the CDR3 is TGCGCCAGCAGCTTTCTCATGAACACTGAAGCTTTCTTT.

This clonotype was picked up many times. CDR3 sequence (DNA): TGTGCCAGTAGTATCAGCGTGTATCGGACAGGGGGCAAGGCAGATACGCAGTATTTT. It yields the protein CASSISVYRTGGKADTQYF. The chain links TRBV19 to TRBJ2-3; 11 bases agree with TRBD1. CDR3 size: 19 residues. CDR1 and CDR2 (germline): LNHDA, SQIVND (reference sequence). Unmatched junction bases numbered 15, after V lost 3 bases and J lost 4 bases.

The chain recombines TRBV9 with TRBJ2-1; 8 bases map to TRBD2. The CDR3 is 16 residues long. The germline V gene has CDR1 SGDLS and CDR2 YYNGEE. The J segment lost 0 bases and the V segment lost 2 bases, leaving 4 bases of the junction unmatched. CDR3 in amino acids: CASSVRSGSSYNEQFF. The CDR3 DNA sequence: TGTGCCAGCAGCGTTCGGAGCGGGAGCTCCTACAATGAGCAGTTCTTC.

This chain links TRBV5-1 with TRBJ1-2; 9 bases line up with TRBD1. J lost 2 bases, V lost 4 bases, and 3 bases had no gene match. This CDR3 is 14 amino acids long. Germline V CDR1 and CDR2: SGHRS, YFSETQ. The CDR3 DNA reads TGCGCCAGCAGCACGACAGGGGGGAACTATGGCTACACCTTC. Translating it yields CASSTTGGNYGYTF.

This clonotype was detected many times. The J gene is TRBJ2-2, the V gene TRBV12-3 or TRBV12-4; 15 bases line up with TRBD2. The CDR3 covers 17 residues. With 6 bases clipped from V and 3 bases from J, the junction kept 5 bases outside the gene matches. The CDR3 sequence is CASRKGLAGGDTGELFF. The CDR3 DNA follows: TGTGCCAGCAGGAAGGGACTAGCGGGAGGAGACACCGGGGAGCTGTTTTTT.

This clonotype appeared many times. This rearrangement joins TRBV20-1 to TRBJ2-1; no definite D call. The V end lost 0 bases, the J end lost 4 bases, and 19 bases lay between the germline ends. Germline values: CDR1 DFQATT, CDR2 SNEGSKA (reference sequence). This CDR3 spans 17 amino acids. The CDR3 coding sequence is TGCAGTGCTAGAGATCCGGCCTCATCGAGTACTTACAATGAGCAGTTCTTC. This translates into CSARDPASSSTYNEQFF.